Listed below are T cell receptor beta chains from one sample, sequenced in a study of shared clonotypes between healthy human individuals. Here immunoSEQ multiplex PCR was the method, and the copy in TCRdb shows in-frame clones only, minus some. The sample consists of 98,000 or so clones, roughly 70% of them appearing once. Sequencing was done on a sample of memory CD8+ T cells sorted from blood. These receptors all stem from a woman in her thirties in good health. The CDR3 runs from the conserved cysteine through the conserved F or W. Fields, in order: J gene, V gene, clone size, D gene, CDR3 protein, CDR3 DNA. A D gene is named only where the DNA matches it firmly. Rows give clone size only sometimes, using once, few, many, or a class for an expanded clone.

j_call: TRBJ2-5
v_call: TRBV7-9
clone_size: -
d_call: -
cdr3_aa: CASSKSPDRREETQYF
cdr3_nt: TGTGCCAGCAGCAAATCCCCTGACAGGAGGGAAGAGACCCAGTACTTC

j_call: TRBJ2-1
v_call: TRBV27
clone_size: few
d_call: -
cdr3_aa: CASSLYDPSSSYNEQFF
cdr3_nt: TGTGCCAGCAGTTTATACGATCCATCGTCCTCCTACAATGAGCAGTTCTTC

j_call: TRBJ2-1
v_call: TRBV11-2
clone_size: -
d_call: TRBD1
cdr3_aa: CASSFTGGNEQFF
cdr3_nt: TGTGCCAGCAGCTTCACAGGGGGCAATGAGCAGTTCTTC

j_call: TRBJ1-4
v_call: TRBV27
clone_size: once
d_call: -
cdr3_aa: CASSVRLDNEKLFF
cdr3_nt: TGTGCCAGCAGTGTACGACTAGATAATGAAAAACTGTTTTTT

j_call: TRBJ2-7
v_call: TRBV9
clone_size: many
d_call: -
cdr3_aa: CASSVAWGTEQYF
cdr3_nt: TGTGCCAGCAGCGTAGCTTGGGGGACCGAGCAGTACTTC

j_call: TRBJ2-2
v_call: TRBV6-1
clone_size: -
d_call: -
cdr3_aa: CASRTASDTGELFF
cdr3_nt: TGTGCCAGCAGGACGGCTTCAGACACCGGGGAGCTGTTTTTT

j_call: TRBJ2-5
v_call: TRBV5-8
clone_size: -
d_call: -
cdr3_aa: CASSYLVGGQETQYF
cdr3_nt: TGTGCCAGCAGCTACTTGGTAGGGGGACAAGAGACCCAGTACTTC

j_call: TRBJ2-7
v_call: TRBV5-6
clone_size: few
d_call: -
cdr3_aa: CASSYSAGFGEQYF
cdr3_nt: TGTGCCAGCAGCTATAGTGCAGGGTTCGGCGAGCAGTACTTC

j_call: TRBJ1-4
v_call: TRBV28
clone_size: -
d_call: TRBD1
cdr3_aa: CASRKPGQGAEKLFF
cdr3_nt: TGTGCCAGCCGAAAACCGGGACAGGGGGCGGAAAAACTGTTTTTT

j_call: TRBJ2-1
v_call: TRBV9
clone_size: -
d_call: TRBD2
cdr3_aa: CASSLAGVSDEQFF
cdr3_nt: TGTGCCAGCAGCTTAGCGGGAGTAAGCGATGAGCAGTTCTTC

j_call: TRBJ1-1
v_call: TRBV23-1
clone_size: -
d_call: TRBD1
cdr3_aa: CASSLIQGARAEAFF
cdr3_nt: TGCGCCAGCAGTCTCATACAGGGGGCTAGGGCTGAAGCTTTCTTT

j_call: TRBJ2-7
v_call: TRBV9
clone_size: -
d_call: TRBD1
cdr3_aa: CASSVGGTGAQYF
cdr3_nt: TGTGCCAGCAGCGTGGGGGGGACAGGGGCCCAGTACTTC